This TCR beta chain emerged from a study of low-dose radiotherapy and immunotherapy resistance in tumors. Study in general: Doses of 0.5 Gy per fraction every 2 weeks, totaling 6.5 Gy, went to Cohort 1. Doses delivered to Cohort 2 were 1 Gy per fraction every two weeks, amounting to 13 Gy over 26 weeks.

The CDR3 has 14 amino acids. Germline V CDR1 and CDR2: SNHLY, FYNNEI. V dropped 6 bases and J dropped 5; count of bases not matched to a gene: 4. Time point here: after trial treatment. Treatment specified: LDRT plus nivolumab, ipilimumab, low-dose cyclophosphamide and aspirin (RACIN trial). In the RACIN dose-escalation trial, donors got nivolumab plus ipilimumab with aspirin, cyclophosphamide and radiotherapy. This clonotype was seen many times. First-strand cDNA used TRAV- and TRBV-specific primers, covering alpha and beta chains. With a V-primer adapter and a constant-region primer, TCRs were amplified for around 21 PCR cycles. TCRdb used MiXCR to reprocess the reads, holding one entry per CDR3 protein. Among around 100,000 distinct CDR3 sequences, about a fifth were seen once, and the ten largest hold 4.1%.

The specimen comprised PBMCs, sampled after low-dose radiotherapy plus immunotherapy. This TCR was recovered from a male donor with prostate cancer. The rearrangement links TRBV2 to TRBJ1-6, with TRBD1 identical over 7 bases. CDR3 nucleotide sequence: TGTGCCAGCAGGTCCGGGACAGATAATTCACCCCTCCACTTT. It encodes CASRSGTDNSPLHF.